The 10 T cell receptor beta chains below were found in one sample sequenced in a study of blood T cell repertoires in COVID-19. Sequenced by immunoSEQ multiplex PCR; TCRdb stores in-frame clones only, minus some. The sample includes about 280,000 clones, roughly 90% of them seen just once. The source material was peripheral blood. The receptors shown here come from a woman in her sixties or seventies with COVID-19, enrolled during active disease.

The table lists this clone with a count of one. V gene TRBV6-5 combines with J gene TRBJ2-7, with 9 bases identical to TRBD1. V shed 0 bases, J shed 2 bases, and the junction held 5 bases outside the gene matches. The CDR3 covers 16 residues. CDR1 is MNHEY, CDR2 SVGAGI, per germline. The CDR3 sequence is CASSYSQGAAAYEQYF. The DNA for the CDR3 is TGTGCCAGCAGTTACTCACAGGGGGCAGCGGCCTACGAGCAGTACTTC.

Here the CDR3 DNA reads TGCGCCAGCAGCCTCCAGGGGCAGGCTGAAGCTTTCTTT. This gives the protein CASSLQGQAEAFF. The V and J genes are TRBV5-1 and TRBJ1-1; D possibly corresponds to TRBD1 (6 bases). The germline V gene encodes CDR1 SGHRS and CDR2 YFSETQ. This CDR3 is built from 13 residues. Between the trimmed V and J ends, which lost 4 bases and 6 bases, there was a span of 13 bases.

The chain links TRBV6-1 to TRBJ1-2, with TRBD1 identical over 7 bases. In germline, CDR1 is MNHNS, CDR2 SASEGT. The CDR3 is 14 residues long. Trimming removed 5 bases from V and 7 bases from J; junction bases left unmatched: 10. The CDR3 loop reads CASSSQQGKGGYTF. CDR3 coding DNA: TGTGCCAGCAGTTCACAACAGGGGAAAGGTGGCTACACCTTC.

This clone was recorded only once. V is TRBV9 and J is TRBJ1-1; TRBD1 matches 8 bases. Germline V lookup: CDR1 SGDLS, CDR2 YYNGEE. The CDR3 is 13 amino acids. With V trimmed by 1 base and J by 4 bases, 0 bases remained unmatched. The CDR3 nucleotides read TGTGCCAGCAGCGTAACAGGGGGCACTGAAGCTTTCTTT. Translation: CASSVTGGTEAFF.

The V gene is TRBV4-2, the J gene TRBJ2-7; D may be TRBD2 (6 bases). Trimming stripped 1 base from V and 2 bases from J, with 12 bases between. This CDR3 spans 15 amino acids. Germline V lookup: CDR1 LGHNA, CDR2 YNFKEQ. The chain's CDR3 is CASSQGRGLTYEQYF. In DNA form, the CDR3 reads TGTGCCAGCAGCCAAGGGAGGGGTTTGACCTACGAGCAGTACTTC.

The chain combines TRBV10-1 with TRBJ2-3, with D maybe TRBD2 (7 bases). Per the germline V gene, CDR1 is WNHNN and CDR2 is SYGVQD (reference sequence). The germline V and J ends were trimmed by 2 bases and 3 bases, with 15 bases remaining between them. This CDR3 has 16 amino acids. CDR3 sequence reads: CASSETTGRETDTQYF. In nucleotides, the CDR3 is TGCGCCAGCAGTGAGACAACAGGGAGGGAAACAGATACGCAGTATTTT.

The rearrangement links TRBV7-2 to TRBJ1-3; 7 bases are shared with TRBD1. Trimming took 3 bases from V and 3 from J; bases not matched to a gene: 5. This CDR3 has 15 residues. In germline, CDR1 is SGHTA, CDR2 FQGNSA. The CDR3 region has the DNA TGTGCCAGCAGCTTGATGACAGGGATTGGAAACACCATATATTTT. It yields the protein CASSLMTGIGNTIYF.

The chain uses TRBV28 and TRBJ1-2, with 10 positions matching TRBD1. The CDR3 extends over 16 amino acids. Losses at the gene ends were 6 bases for V and 6 bases for J; bases not matched to a gene: 13. Germline loops: CDR1 MDHEN, CDR2 SYDVKM. The CDR3 loop is CASSRERDRGGHGYTF. DNA for the CDR3: TGTGCCAGCAGCCGAGAGCGGGACAGGGGTGGCCATGGCTACACCTTC.

J is TRBJ2-5 and V is TRBV4-1; D gene uncertain. The CDR3 loop spans 13 amino acids. CDR1 and CDR2 from the germline V gene are MGHRA and YSYEKL. The V end lost 1 base, the J end lost 5 bases, and 8 bases lay between the germline ends. CDR3 DNA: TGCGCCAGCAGCCAAGGATTCCGGGAGACCCAGTACTTC. This encodes CASSQGFRETQYF.

This clone was observed a single time. The chain carries TRBV11-2 and TRBJ2-1; 11 nucleotides agree with TRBD2. CDR1 and CDR2 (germline): SGHAT, FQNNGV. The CDR3 has 16 amino acids. Trimming at V came to 5 bases and at J to 10 bases, leaving 13 bases not matched to a gene. The CDR3 DNA sequence: TGTGCCAGCAGCCCCCCGGGGCTAGCGGGGGGACTAGAGCAGTTCTTC. Its translation: CASSPPGLAGGLEQFF.